A single sample is the source of the 17 T cell receptor beta chains below, sequenced in a study of blood T cell repertoires in COVID-19. Sequenced by immunoSEQ multiplex PCR; TCRdb stores in-frame clones only, minus some. The repertoire holds 120,000 or so clones, 88% seen once, with 7.6% in the top ten. Sequencing was carried out using peripheral blood. Receptors originate from a middle-aged man with acute or convalescent COVID-19.

This chain joins TRBV19 and TRBJ2-7; 8 nucleotides line up with TRBD2. In germline, CDR1 is LNHDA, CDR2 SQIVND (reference sequence). The V gene end was trimmed by 1 base and the J gene end by 2 bases; junction bases not matched to a gene: 4. This CDR3 has 15 residues. In DNA, the CDR3 is TGTGCCAGTAGTATAGCTAGCGGGTCCCCCTACGAGCAGTACTTC. Its translation is CASSIASGSPYEQYF.

The chain recombines TRBV24-1 with TRBJ2-1; D may be TRBD2 (6 bases). Per the germline V gene, CDR1 is KGHDR and CDR2 is SFDVKD. The ends were cut back, 9 bases at V and 7 bases at J, with 15 bases in the middle. There are 13 residues in the CDR3. CDR3 sequence: CATSRLVGNEQFF. CDR3 sequence (DNA): TGTGCCACCTCCAGACTAGTAGGGAATGAGCAGTTCTTC.

V is TRBV9 and J is TRBJ1-2, with D perhaps matching TRBD1 (6 bases). The CDR3 runs to 13 residues. Trimming removed 8 bases at V and 4 bases at J, with 15 bases between. Per the germline V gene, CDR1 is SGDLS and CDR2 is YYNGEE. CDR3 nucleotides: TGTGCCAGGCGAATACAGGGTACCTATGGCTACACCTTC. Amino acid sequence: CARRIQGTYGYTF.

The chain joins TRBV7-8 to TRBJ1-2, with 9 positions matching TRBD1. Germline CDR1 reads SGHVS; CDR2 reads FQNEAQ. V lost 5 bases to trimming and J lost 3 bases; unmatched junction nucleotides: 4. The CDR3 covers 14 residues. The CDR3 sequence is CASSRWTGDYGYTF. In DNA, the CDR3 is TGTGCCAGCAGCCGGTGGACAGGGGACTATGGCTACACCTTC.

The chain carries TRBV7-9 and TRBJ2-7; possibly TRBD2 for D (5 bases). The CDR3 covers 15 residues. V shed 3 bases and J shed 1 base, with 13 bases lying between them. Germline V gives CDR1 SEHNR, CDR2 FQNEAQ (reference sequence). This CDR3 reads CASSFAGERSYEQYF. The CDR3 DNA is TGTGCCAGCAGCTTCGCTGGGGAGAGGTCCTACGAGCAGTACTTC.

This clone is a singleton in its sample. The genes are TRBV7-2 and TRBJ2-5, with TRBD2 identical over 12 bases. Germline loops: CDR1 SGHTA, CDR2 FQGNSA. The CDR3 consists of 15 residues. V lost 4 bases to trimming and J lost 4 bases; unmatched junction nucleotides: 4. CDR3 bases: TGTGCCAGCAGCTCACCACTAGCGGGAGGAGAGACCCAGTACTTC. Protein product: CASSSPLAGGETQYF.

The chain has TRBV5-8 and TRBJ1-4, with D unclear. The V end was cut by 4 bases, the J end by 7 bases, with 14 bases between. CDR3 length equals 14 residues. The germline CDR1 and CDR2 sequences are SGHTS and YDEGEE. The CDR3 bases are TGTGCCAGCAGCCCAGCGCGATCTGTTGAAAAACTGTTTTTT. This sequence encodes CASSPARSVEKLFF.

V gene TRBV6-5 combines with J gene TRBJ2-5, with 8 bases identical to TRBD1. The V gene's germline CDR1 is MNHEY and CDR2 SVGAGI. There are 14 residues in the CDR3. J lost 4 bases, V lost 6 bases, and 7 bases had no gene match. CDR3 coding DNA: TGTGCCAGCAGCCGGACAGGGAAGGGAGAGACCCAGTACTTC. It is translated as CASSRTGKGETQYF.

This CDR3 reads CASSLAIQADTQYF. The CDR3 DNA reads TGTGCCAGCAGCTTAGCCATCCAGGCAGATACGCAGTATTTT. The genes are TRBV7-2 and TRBJ2-3; no definite D call. V was trimmed by 0 bases and J by 4 bases, leaving 8 bases between them. This CDR3 is built from 14 residues. Germline loops: CDR1 SGHTA, CDR2 FQGNSA.

The chain's CDR3 is CAHDRGEGAYNEQFF. The CDR3, as DNA: TGTGCCCACGACCGAGGGGAGGGGGCCTACAATGAGCAGTTCTTC. The chain combines TRBV6-6 with TRBJ2-1; tentative D call: TRBD2 (7 bases). Germline V gene lookup returns CDR1 MNHNY and CDR2 SVGAGI (reference sequence). There are 15 residues in the CDR3. Trimming took off 11 bases at V and 2 bases at J, with 19 bases between the two ends.

The chain links TRBV18 to TRBJ1-5; no clear D. This CDR3 spans 13 amino acids. V lost 5 bases to trimming and J lost 0 bases, with 5 bases between them. Per the germline V gene, CDR1 is KGHSH and CDR2 is LQKENI. The CDR3 sequence: CASSRLSNQPQHF. CDR3 nucleotide sequence: TGTGCCAGCTCAAGACTTAGCAATCAGCCCCAGCATTTT.

This clone was seen a handful of times. The chain joins TRBV5-1 to TRBJ2-2; possible D gene TRBD2, 6 bases. Per the germline V gene, CDR1 is SGHRS and CDR2 is YFSETQ. V lost 2 bases, J lost 0 bases, and 11 bases lay in between. The CDR3 sequence is 16 residues long. CDR3 residues: CASSFRAGTNTGELFF. CDR3 sequence (DNA): TGCGCCAGCAGCTTTCGGGCGGGAACGAACACCGGGGAGCTGTTTTTT.

This sequence joins TRBV18 and TRBJ2-2; D is unclear. V lost 3 bases and J 5 bases, leaving 10 bases between the germline ends. The CDR3 is 14 amino acids. Germline CDR1 is KGHSH and CDR2 is LQKENI. The DNA of the CDR3 is TGTGCCAGCTCACCGGAGTTGGCGACCGGGGAGCTGTTTTTT. Its protein is CASSPELATGELFF.

The V and J genes are TRBV12-3 or TRBV12-4 and TRBJ1-2; 7 bases agree with TRBD1. Trimming took 2 bases from V and 4 from J; bases not matched to a gene: 1. The CDR3 length is 13 residues. The CDR3 DNA sequence: TGTGCCAGCAGTTTATCAGGGGGCTATGGCTACACCTTC. Amino acid sequence: CASSLSGGYGYTF.

This clone is categorized as medium-sized. The V gene is TRBV27, the J gene TRBJ1-5; 10 bases align to TRBD1. The J segment lost 6 bases and the V segment lost 11 bases, leaving 7 bases of the junction unmatched. The CDR3 is 13 residues long. Germline V gene lookup returns CDR1 MNHEY and CDR2 SMNVEV (reference sequence). The CDR3 spells CASGTGASQPQHF. In DNA form, the CDR3 reads TGTGCCTCGGGGACAGGGGCTAGTCAGCCCCAGCATTTT.

The J gene is TRBJ1-4, the V gene TRBV7-9; D is possibly TRBD1 (5 bases). Germline V CDR1 and CDR2: SEHNR, FQNEAQ (reference sequence). There are 14 residues in the CDR3. V was shortened by 1 base and J by 8 bases, with 11 bases between the two germline ends. The CDR3 nucleotides are TGTGCCAGCAGCTTAGGCAGGGTGGAGGAAAAACTGTTTTTT. Protein sequence: CASSLGRVEEKLFF.

This chain uses TRBV7-2 with TRBJ2-2, with a possible D match to TRBD2 (5 bases). V was cut by 5 bases and J by 8 bases, with 18 bases left in between. Germline CDR1 reads SGHTA; CDR2 reads FQGNSA. The CDR3 has 15 residues. The CDR3 region is CASSARIGVWGELFF. DNA of the CDR3: TGTGCCAGCAGCGCGAGAATCGGGGTCTGGGGGGAGCTGTTTTTT. The whole variable domain, remainder taken from reference TRBV7-2 and TRBJ2-2, is GAGVSQSPSNKVTEKGKDVELRCDPISGHTALYWYRQSLGQGLEFLIYFQGNSAPDKSGLPSDRFSAERTGGSVSTLTIQRTQQEDSAVYLCASSARIGVWGELFFGEGSRLTVL.